These 20 T cell receptor beta chains originate from one sample sequenced in a study of control samples from healthy donors and cancer patients. Clones were read by immunoSEQ multiplex PCR, and TCRdb kept only the in-frame ones, dropping some. This sample has around 13,000 clones, with approximately 80% found just once. Sequencing input: formalin-fixed, paraffin-embedded tissue. These receptors were taken from a male donor with melanoma.

This chain connects TRBV28 to TRBJ2-5; the D gene is possibly TRBD2 (5 bases). Germline V gene sequence: CDR1 MDHEN, CDR2 SYDVKM. V dropped 5 bases and J dropped 5 bases, with 18 bases sitting between them. The CDR3 has 15 residues. In nucleotides, the CDR3 is TGTGCCAGCAGTAGTAGAGGACTCGTCAGGGAGACCCAGTACTTC. Translated: CASSSRGLVRETQYF.

This chain links TRBV24-1 with TRBJ1-1; D possibly corresponds to TRBD1 (5 bases). This CDR3 region has 15 residues. Trimming shortened V by 10 bases and J by 5 bases, and 22 bases separated the two germline ends. The germline CDR1 and CDR2 sequences are KGHDR and SFDVKD. The CDR3 reads CATENKEGRGTEAFF. CDR3 DNA sequence: TGTGCCACGGAGAACAAAGAGGGGCGCGGGACTGAAGCTTTCTTT.

The chain links TRBV5-6 to TRBJ2-1, with 8 positions matching TRBD1. The V and J ends lost 1 base and 1 base, in that order; junction bases with no gene match: 4. In germline, CDR1 is SGHDT, CDR2 YYEEEE. The CDR3 runs 16 residues. CDR3 sequence (DNA): TGTGCCAGCAGCTTGTACAGGGGGTCGTCCTACAATGAGCAGTTCTTC. This translates into CASSLYRGSSYNEQFF.

About this clone: At one of its ends the junction is not consistent with the germline gene, which may arise from a read error. The rearrangement joins TRBV10-3 to TRBJ1-1; D gene uncertain. The CDR3 runs to 14 residues. Germline assignment: CDR1 ENHRY and CDR2 SYGVKD. The CDR3 DNA reads as TGTGCCATCAGTGTCTTACCTGGGAACTCTGAAGCTTTCTTT. Protein: CAISVLPGNSEAFF.

Judged by abundance, this clone is medium-sized. The sample holds other DNA sequences that translate to the same CDR3. This chain links TRBV5-1 with TRBJ1-3; tentatively, D is TRBD1 (5 bases). The CDR3 covers 12 residues. V was pared by 4 bases and J by 7 bases, with 9 bases between. Germline CDR1 is SGHRS and CDR2 is YFSETQ. CDR3 DNA sequence: TGCGCCAGCAGCCCGGACACCAACACCATATATTTT. Translated, it gives CASSPDTNTIYF.

This clone was recorded only once. This chain uses TRBV18 with TRBJ2-3, with 9 bases fitting TRBD2. The CDR3 runs to 16 residues. Germline V CDR1 and CDR2: KGHSH, LQKENI. J lost 2 bases, V lost 2 bases, and 5 bases had no gene match. CDR3 nucleotides: TGTGCCAGCTCACCATTGTCTAGCGGGGCCACAGATACGCAGTATTTT. Its translation: CASSPLSSGATDTQYF.

The chain recombines TRBV19 with TRBJ2-1; D might be TRBD2 (5 bases). The CDR3 has 12 residues. Trimming took 2 bases from V and 10 from J, leaving 9 bases between them. CDR1 LNHDA and CDR2 SQIVND come from the germline V gene (reference sequence). CDR3 nucleotide sequence: TGTGCCAGTAGTATACAGCGAGGGGAGCAGTTCTTC. Translated: CASSIQRGEQFF. The full variable domain, in which reference TRBV19 and TRBJ2-1 provide the parts outside the CDR3, is DGGITQSPKYLFRKEGQNVTLSCEQNLNHDAMYWYRQDPGQGLRLIYYSQIVNDFQKGDIAEGYSVSREKKESFPLTVTSAQKNPTAFYLCASSIQRGEQFFGPGTRLTVL.

About this clone itself: One base away lies a much larger clone, so this may be a sequencing read error. The chain recombines TRBV2 with TRBJ1-5; D gene uncertain. Trimming removed 3 bases at V and 5 bases at J, with 5 bases between. CDR1 is SNHLY and CDR2 is FYNNEI in the germline V gene. The CDR3 consists of 12 residues. This CDR3 is CASSEMYQPQHF. CDR3 DNA sequence: TGTGCCAGCAGTGAGATGTATCAGCCCCAGCATTTT.

The chain has TRBV5-1 and TRBJ1-2; a possible D gene is TRBD1 (5 bases). The germline V gene has CDR1 SGHRS and CDR2 YFSETQ. CDR3 size: 15 residues. The germline V and J ends were trimmed by 0 bases and 8 bases, with 17 bases remaining between them. CDR3 loop: CASSLEGDSSGGYTF. CDR3 bases: TGCGCCAGCAGCTTGGAGGGAGACAGCTCGGGAGGCTACACCTTC.

V is TRBV14 and J is TRBJ1-1; D ambiguous. V was shortened by 0 bases and J by 6 bases, with 14 bases between the two germline ends. The germline CDR1 and CDR2 sequences are SGHDN and FVKESK. The CDR3 length is 15 residues. Here the CDR3 reads CASSQEMFRGSEAFF. DNA for the CDR3: TGTGCCAGCAGCCAAGAGATGTTTCGGGGTTCTGAAGCTTTCTTT.

Details on this clone: Mismatch with germline at one junction end may stem from a read error. The V and J genes are TRBV7-2 and TRBJ2-3; TRBD2 matches 11 bases. The CDR3 spans 14 residues. The germline V gene has CDR1 SGHTA and CDR2 FQGNSA. CDR3 protein: CASSLAGGADTQYF. CDR3 sequence (DNA): TGTGCCAGCAGCCTAGCGGGGGGTGCAGATACGCAGTATTTT.

The rearrangement links TRBV7-8 to TRBJ1-6; D is uncertain. This CDR3 is 13 amino acids long. Germline-derived CDR1 and CDR2 are SGHVS and FQNEAQ. Trimming cost V 3 bases and J 6 bases, with 6 bases left between them. The CDR3 DNA reads TGTGCCAGCAGCTTGGATCTTAATTCACCCCTCCACTTT. This translates into CASSLDLNSPLHF.

This sequence joins TRBV11-2 and TRBJ1-2; D ambiguous. Trimming took 5 bases from V and 3 from J, leaving 16 bases between them. The CDR3 extends over 15 amino acids. Germline V gene sequence: CDR1 SGHAT, CDR2 FQNNGV. The CDR3 here is CASSQTPLADYGYTF. For the CDR3, the DNA is TGTGCCAGCAGCCAGACTCCGTTAGCCGACTATGGCTACACCTTC.

The V gene is TRBV9, the J gene TRBJ2-5; weak D call: TRBD2 (6 bases). The germline V gene encodes CDR1 SGDLS and CDR2 YYNGEE. V was clipped by 0 bases and J by 5 bases, with 20 bases between them. The CDR3 extends over 17 amino acids. The CDR3 reads CASSVGPLSTRLETQYF. CDR3 coding DNA: TGTGCCAGCAGCGTAGGCCCTCTTTCGACTAGGCTGGAGACCCAGTACTTC.

This chain links TRBV7-9 with TRBJ2-7; weak D call: TRBD2 (5 bases). Trimming left V 6 bases short and J 0 bases short, with 15 bases between. The CDR3 is made up of 15 amino acids. The germline V gene has CDR1 SEHNR and CDR2 FQNEAQ (reference sequence). This CDR3 reads CASRPGLGDSYEQYF. The DNA of the CDR3 is TGTGCCAGCAGGCCCGGACTGGGCGACTCCTACGAGCAGTACTTC.

The rearrangement joins TRBV7-2 to TRBJ2-2; D is possibly TRBD1 or TRBD2 (5 bases each). The CDR3 is 13 residues long. From germline, CDR1 is SGHTA and CDR2 FQGNSA. Trimming pared 4 bases from V and 7 bases from J, leaving 10 bases between. The CDR3 DNA is TGTGCCAGCAGCTCCGGGGCCTTCGGGGAGCTGTTTTTT. Translating it yields CASSSGAFGELFF.

V usage is TRBV10-3 and J usage is TRBJ2-3; D remains unclear. The germline V and J ends were trimmed by 8 bases and 4 bases, with 16 bases remaining between them. Per germline, CDR1 ENHRY and CDR2 SYGVKD. The CDR3 loop spans 14 amino acids. CDR3 nucleotides: TGTGCCATCTCCTTAGATCGGCAGTCAGATACGCAGTATTTT. Amino acid sequence: CAISLDRQSDTQYF.

For the CDR3, the DNA is TGCGCCAGCAGTTTAGGGACTCCCACAGATACGCAGTATTTT. Its protein is CASSLGTPTDTQYF. The rearrangement joins TRBV5-1 to TRBJ2-3, with D perhaps matching TRBD2 (6 bases). This CDR3 comprises 14 residues. Trimming cost V 5 bases and J 2 bases, with 12 bases left between them. Germline assignment: CDR1 SGHRS and CDR2 YFSETQ.

This chain joins TRBV11-2 and TRBJ2-1, with 8 nucleotides matching TRBD2. Looked up from germline, CDR1 is SGHAT and CDR2 is FQNNGV. The CDR3 contains 14 residues. J gave up 7 bases and V 6 bases, and 8 bases lay outside the gene matches. CDR3 DNA: TGTGCCAGCAGTCGTCCGGGACTAGGGAATGAGCAGTTCTTC. It yields the protein CASSRPGLGNEQFF.

The chain couples TRBV21-1 to TRBJ1-5; TRBD1 was called by the table and not checked on the DNA. TRBV21-1 represents a pseudogene. This CDR3 region has 13 residues. The CDR3 sequence: CASSLTGNQPQHF. The CDR3 DNA is TGTGCCAGCAGCCTGACAGGCAATCAGCCCCAGCATTTT.